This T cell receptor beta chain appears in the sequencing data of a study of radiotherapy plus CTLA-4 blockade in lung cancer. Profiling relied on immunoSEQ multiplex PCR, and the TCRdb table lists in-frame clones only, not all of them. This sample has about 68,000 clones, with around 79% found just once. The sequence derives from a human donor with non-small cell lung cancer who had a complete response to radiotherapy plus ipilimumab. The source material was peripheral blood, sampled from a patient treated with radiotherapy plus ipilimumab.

CDR3 region: CSVEGDRRETQYF. CDR3 in DNA: TGCAGCGTTGAAGGGGACAGAAGGGAGACCCAGTACTTC. V gene TRBV29-1 combines with J gene TRBJ2-5; 7 nucleotides agree with TRBD1. V trimming: 1 base; J trimming: 5 bases; junction bases outside the gene matches: 4. The CDR3 covers 13 residues. Per the germline V gene, CDR1 is SQVTM and CDR2 is ANQGSEA.